The sequence of this T cell receptor beta chain was determined in a study of T cells in Graves' hyperthyroidism and ophthalmopathy. The V gene lost 3 bases and the J gene lost 7 bases, with 15 bases spanning the gap. The CDR3 spans 15 residues. Looked up from germline, CDR1 is LNHDA and CDR2 is SQIVND (reference sequence). Amplification yielded TCR beta CDR3 regions, with RNA transcripts as the source. HTBI primers were used for first-round RT-PCR of the TCR CDR3. TCRdb reprocessed the multiplex PCR reads via MiXCR and lists one record per CDR3 protein. The top ten clones hold around 7.7% of a sample with 500,000 to 750,000 distinct CDR3 sequences, about 43% of them seen once. The study, taken as a whole, reports: Ophthalmopathy, as predicted by the model, came a median roughly 6.5 months after the prediction. By a 13 V-J model, ophthalmopathy was set apart from stable hyperthyroidism. Peripheral blood also featured most of the thyroid clonotypes expanded above 0.001.

For Graves' hyperthyroidism to be stable, ophthalmopathy could not progress within 18 months. This clonotype was recorded many times. Its antigen is not known. J is TRBJ1-4 and V is TRBV19; D is ambiguous. This sequence was found in a woman younger than 30 with Graves' hyperthyroidism. The sequenced sample was peripheral blood or thyroid tissue (not recorded which). The CDR3 sequence is CASSIIREYGEKLFF. The CDR3 coding sequence is TGTGCCAGTAGTATTATCCGGGAATACGGTGAAAAACTGTTTTTT.